The next 20 T cell receptor beta chains were all read from a single sample in a study of patients and donors after allogeneic stem cell transplantation. Using its own MiXCR run on the RT-PCR reads, TCRdb lists one record per CDR3 protein. Among around 170,000 distinct CDR3 sequences listed, approximately 24% were seen once. The sample comprised blood, either unsorted or a sorted T cell fraction (not recorded which). The receptors originated from a human donor who was either an allogeneic HSCT recipient or a stem cell or donor lymphocyte infusion donor (not recorded which). It is not recorded whose cells these are; they may come from a transplant donor.

The chain links TRBV5-1 to TRBJ2-3, with a possible D match to TRBD2 (6 bases). Deletions cut 1 base from V and 1 base from J, with 13 bases between. Germline-derived CDR1 and CDR2 are SGHRS and YFSETQ. The CDR3 is made up of 16 amino acids. CDR3 sequence (DNA): TGCGCCAGCAGCTTGCGTGCTTTAGCGGGCACAGATACGCAGTATTTT. Translation: CASSLRALAGTDTQYF.

The CDR3 sequence: CASSEIRTGPSGETQYF. The CDR3 DNA is TGTGCCAGCAGTGAAATCCGGACAGGGCCCTCCGGGGAGACCCAGTACTTC. The rearrangement links TRBV25-1 to TRBJ2-5; TRBD1 aligns across 8 bases. Germline loops: CDR1 MGHDK, CDR2 SYGVNS. CDR3 length: 17 amino acids. Germline trimming cut 2 bases from V and 5 bases from J; bases unmatched to any gene: 13.

Comment on this clonotype: One end of the junction varies from germline; a read error may be responsible. The chain employs TRBV7-7 and TRBJ2-3, with 11 nucleotides matching TRBD2. CDR1 is SSHAT, CDR2 FNYEAQ, per germline (reference sequence). This CDR3 has 16 amino acids. CDR3 region: CASSLGLAGGADTQYF. DNA of the CDR3: TGTGCTAGCAGCTTAGGGCTAGCGGGAGGCGCAGATACGCAGTATTTT.

This clonotype was observed a handful of times. The chain is built from TRBV2 and TRBJ2-7; D is perhaps TRBD2 (5 bases). The germline V and J ends were trimmed by 11 bases and 4 bases, with 18 bases remaining between them. CDR1 SNHLY and CDR2 FYNNEI come from the germline V gene. This CDR3 is built from 13 residues. Here the CDR3 reads CACTLDLGYEQYF. The CDR3, as DNA: TGTGCCTGTACGTTGGACTTAGGATACGAGCAGTACTTC. The full variable domain, rest sourced from reference TRBV2 and TRBJ2-7, is EPEVTQTPSHQVTQMGQEVILRCVPISNHLYFYWYRQILGQKVEFLVSFYNNEISEKSEIFDDQFSVERPDGSNFTLKIRSTKLEDSAMYFCACTLDLGYEQYFGPGTRLTVT.

The genes are TRBV29-1 and TRBJ2-1; D not resolved. The CDR3 runs to 15 residues. The V and J ends lost 5 bases and 2 bases respectively, with 16 bases between them. CDR1 is SQVTM, CDR2 ANQGSEA, per germline. CDR3 DNA sequence: TGCAGCGTTTTCCCATCGACGGAAGCCTACAATGAGCAGTTCTTC. This gives the protein CSVFPSTEAYNEQFF.

This clonotype showed up just a few times. The chain combines TRBV24-1 with TRBJ2-1; TRBD2 might be the D (6 bases). The V end was cut by 4 bases, the J end by 2 bases, with 11 bases between. CDR1 KGHDR and CDR2 SFDVKD come from the germline V gene. The CDR3 is made up of 15 amino acids. The CDR3 coding sequence is TGTGCCACCAGTGACCGGGACTCAGCCTACAATGAGCAGTTCTTC. Protein product: CATSDRDSAYNEQFF.

The V call is TRBV20-1, the J call TRBJ2-4; D possibly corresponds to TRBD1 (6 bases). The V gene lost 5 bases and the J gene lost 4 bases, with 21 bases spanning the gap. The CDR3 is 16 residues long. Germline-derived CDR1 and CDR2 are DFQATT and SNEGSKA (reference sequence). The CDR3 DNA is TGCAGTGCTCCGGACAGTATCTACGGCCCGAAAAACATTCAGTACTTC. Residues: CSAPDSIYGPKNIQYF.

This sequence joins TRBV7-6 and TRBJ2-7; 12 bases are shared with TRBD2. This CDR3 comprises 15 residues. Germline-derived CDR1 and CDR2 are SGHVS and FNYEAQ. The V and J ends lost 1 base and 7 bases, in that order; junction bases with no gene match: 5. CDR3 protein: CASSLGPGLAGEQYF. The CDR3 DNA is TGTGCCAGCAGCTTAGGACCGGGACTAGCGGGTGAGCAGTACTTC.

The gene calls are TRBV5-5 and TRBJ2-5, with D possibly TRBD1 on 5 matching bases. CDR3 size: 14 residues. The germline V and J ends were trimmed by 4 bases and 4 bases, with 14 bases remaining between them. Germline V gene sequence: CDR1 SGHKS, CDR2 YYEKEE (reference sequence). CDR3 loop: CASSLGPVSETQYF. The CDR3 DNA sequence: TGTGCCAGCAGCCTGGGGCCCGTTTCAGAGACCCAGTACTTC.

At least ten counts were recorded for this clonotype. This chain uses TRBV5-6 with TRBJ1-4; TRBD1 is a possible D gene (5 bases). Germline V gene lookup returns CDR1 SGHDT and CDR2 YYEEEE. Trimming pared 0 bases from V and 5 bases from J, leaving 5 bases between. There are 13 residues in the CDR3. The CDR3 sequence: CASSLAGNEKLFF. The CDR3 DNA is TGTGCCAGCAGCTTGGCAGGGAATGAAAAACTGTTTTTT. Filled out from reference TRBV5-6 and TRBJ1-4, the complete variable domain reads DAGVTQSPTHLIKTRGQQVTLRCSPKSGHDTVSWYQQALGQGPQFIFQYYEEEERQRGNFPDRFSGHQFPNYSSELNVNALLLGDSALYLCASSLAGNEKLFFGSGTQLSVL.

There are a few counts of this clonotype. J is TRBJ1-1 and V is TRBV27, with a tentative D call TRBD1 (6 bases). V was trimmed by 7 bases and J by 5 bases, leaving 17 bases between them. The CDR3 is 14 amino acids. Germline lookup yields CDR1 MNHEY and CDR2 SMNVEV (reference sequence). The CDR3: CASTRGGALTEAFF. CDR3 DNA sequence: TGTGCCAGCACCCGAGGGGGGGCTCTGACTGAAGCTTTCTTT.

The rearrangement joins TRBV20-1 to TRBJ1-2; D uncertain. Germline lookup yields CDR1 DFQATT and CDR2 SNEGSKA (reference sequence). The CDR3 loop spans 13 amino acids. V lost 0 bases and J lost 3, with 8 bases in between. The CDR3 protein is CSARDEGYYGYTF. CDR3 nucleotides: TGCAGTGCTAGAGATGAGGGCTACTATGGCTACACCTTC.

The J gene is TRBJ2-1, the V gene TRBV6-1; D uncertain. The CDR3 contains 13 residues. Germline CDR1 reads MNHNS; CDR2 reads SASEGT. V lost 8 bases and J lost 0, with 8 bases in between. CDR3 sequence: CASQLSSYNEQFF. For the CDR3, the DNA is TGTGCCAGCCAACTAAGCTCCTACAATGAGCAGTTCTTC.

This clonotype was detected only a few times. The chain recombines TRBV3-1 with TRBJ1-1; TRBD1 is a possible D gene (5 bases). In germline, CDR1 is LGHDT, CDR2 YNNKEL (reference sequence). Deletions cut 2 bases from V and 1 base from J, with 14 bases between. The CDR3 totals 16 residues. CDR3 loop: CASSQSFGGWNTEAFF. The CDR3 region has the DNA TGTGCCAGCAGCCAATCATTTGGGGGTTGGAACACTGAAGCTTTCTTT. Looking up the rest from reference TRBV3-1 and TRBJ1-1 gives the full variable domain: DTAVSQTPKYLVTQMGNDKSIKCEQNLGHDTMYWYKQDSKKFLKIMFSYNNKELIINETVPNRFSPKSPDKAHLNLHINSLELGDSAVYFCASSQSFGGWNTEAFFGQGTRLTVV.

The V and J genes are TRBV27 and TRBJ2-5; unclear D gene. With 2 bases removed from V and 2 bases from J, the gap between germline ends came to 12 bases. The CDR3 has 15 residues. In germline, CDR1 is MNHEY, CDR2 SMNVEV (reference sequence). The CDR3 sequence is CASSLGGGWQETQYF. The CDR3 coding sequence is TGTGCCAGCAGTTTAGGTGGCGGATGGCAAGAGACCCAGTACTTC.

The chain is built from TRBV30 and TRBJ1-1; the D gene is possibly TRBD1 (6 bases). V gave up 3 bases and J gave up 4 bases, with 12 bases separating them. The CDR3 is made up of 13 amino acids. CDR1 GTSNPN and CDR2 SVGIG come from the germline V gene (reference sequence). The DNA for the CDR3 is TGTGCCTGGAGGAAAGGGGGGGGCACTGAAGCTTTCTTT. Amino acid sequence: CAWRKGGGTEAFF.

The V and J genes are TRBV20-1 and TRBJ1-6, with 8 bases matching TRBD1. The CDR3 has 19 amino acids. With V trimmed by 0 bases and J by 0 bases, 10 bases remained unmatched. Germline V gene sequence: CDR1 DFQATT, CDR2 SNEGSKA (reference sequence). The CDR3 loop is CSARDSGQGRGSYNSPLHF. DNA for the CDR3: TGCAGTGCTAGAGACTCAGGACAGGGCAGGGGCTCCTATAATTCACCCCTCCACTTT.

The chain joins TRBV20-1 to TRBJ2-1; 7 bases fit TRBD1. Germline V gene data show CDR1 as DFQATT and CDR2 as SNEGSKA (reference sequence). This CDR3 has 18 amino acids. V lost 0 bases, J lost 4 bases, and 15 bases stayed unmatched. The DNA for the CDR3 is TGCAGTGCTAGAGATTTGCTCCCCCAGGGGGATATTTACAATGAGCAGTTCTTC. Protein sequence: CSARDLLPQGDIYNEQFF.

J is TRBJ2-7 and V is TRBV14; 8 bases line up with TRBD1. With V trimmed by 0 bases and J by 4 bases, 8 bases remained unmatched. Per germline, CDR1 SGHDN and CDR2 FVKESK. The CDR3 sequence is 16 residues long. CDR3 sequence: CASSQDPGQGWYEQYF. In DNA, the CDR3 is TGTGCCAGCAGCCAAGATCCCGGACAGGGTTGGTACGAGCAGTACTTC.

This clonotype was picked up many times. Here the CDR3 reads CASSPARFGGYTF. The CDR3 bases are TGTGCCAGCAGTCCAGCCAGATTTGGTGGCTACACCTTC. The chain joins TRBV12-3 or TRBV12-4 to TRBJ1-2; D unclear. The CDR3 is 13 amino acids. Trimming pared 5 bases from V and 7 bases from J, leaving 14 bases between.